The next 23 T cell receptor beta chains were all read from a single sample in a study of human T cells and chemical hapten exposure. Time point of the sample: pre-sensitization, week 0. Treatment given: therapeutic diphenylcyclopropenone sensitization with weekly scalp DPC. TCRdb recomputed calls from the RACE reads with MiXCR, one row per CDR3 protein. The table shows about 380,000 distinct CDR3 sequences, with roughly 5.3% occurring only once. Sequences were derived from whole blood, sampled in connection with sensitization to the hapten diphenylcyclopropenone (DPC). Receptors originate from a woman in her forties or fifties with alopecia areata. Some clones in this sample may be carry-over from other donors' samples.

The chain recombines TRBV7-2 with TRBJ1-4; 7 bases are a match to TRBD1. Per germline, CDR1 SGHTA and CDR2 FQGNSA. J was trimmed by 6 bases and V by 5 bases; bases with no gene match: 3. This CDR3 contains 13 residues. As DNA, the CDR3 is TGTGCCAGCAGCAGACAGGGTTATGAAAAACTGTTTTTT. The encoded protein is CASSRQGYEKLFF.

This clonotype was seen many times. The gene calls are TRBV28 and TRBJ1-6, with TRBD1 identical over 8 bases. J lost 7 bases, V lost 6 bases, and 5 bases had no gene match. CDR1 MDHEN and CDR2 SYDVKM come from the germline V gene. The CDR3 is made up of 14 amino acids. The CDR3 DNA reads as TGTGCCAGCAGCGTACAGGGGGTGAATTCACCCCTCCACTTT. This encodes CASSVQGVNSPLHF. Looking up the rest from reference TRBV28 and TRBJ1-6 gives the full variable domain: DVKVTQSSRYLVKRTGEKVFLECVQDMDHENMFWYRQDPGLGLRLIYFSYDVKMKEKGDIPEGYSVSREKKERFSLILESASTNQTSMYLCASSVQGVNSPLHFGNGTRLTVT.

This clonotype has at least ten counts. This rearrangement joins TRBV12-3 or TRBV12-4 to TRBJ2-3; tentatively, D is TRBD2 (5 bases). V was pared by 2 bases and J by 2 bases, with 8 bases between. This CDR3 is 14 amino acids long. The CDR3 DNA sequence: TGTGCCAGCAGTTTATACGGGGACACAGATACGCAGTATTTT. It specifies CASSLYGDTDTQYF.

This chain links TRBV12-3 or TRBV12-4 with TRBJ1-2; maybe TRBD1 (5 bases). V lost 3 bases, J lost 4 bases, and 15 bases lay in between. The CDR3 has 15 residues. The chain's CDR3 is CASSFKRGPIYGYTF. As DNA, the CDR3 is TGTGCCAGCAGTTTTAAAAGGGGACCTATCTATGGCTACACCTTC.

This clonotype was seen ten or more times. CDR3 sequence reads: CASSQGTSGRALAGELFF. The CDR3 DNA is TGTGCCAGCAGCCAAGGGACTAGCGGGAGGGCCCTGGCCGGGGAGCTGTTTTTT. This sequence joins TRBV4-2 and TRBJ2-2; 15 positions match TRBD2. The CDR3 extends over 18 amino acids. With V trimmed by 1 base and J by 6 bases, 6 bases remained unmatched. Germline CDR1 and CDR2: LGHNA and YNFKEQ.

As to this clonotype: This may be a read error, as it is one base from a much larger clone. The rearrangement joins TRBV4-3 to TRBJ2-1; tentatively, D is TRBD1 (6 bases). The CDR3 contains 18 residues. Germline assignment: CDR1 LGHNA and CDR2 YSLEER. The CDR3 protein is CANSQGREGGTSYNEQFF. CDR3 DNA: TGCGCCAACAGCCAAGGACGAGAAGGGGGTACCTCATACAATGAGCAGTTCTTC.

There are many counts of this clonotype. The gene calls are TRBV29-1 and TRBJ2-3; D gene unclear. The V end lost 0 bases, the J end lost 14 bases, and 21 bases lay between the germline ends. CDR3 length equals 14 residues. The germline V gene has CDR1 SQVTM and CDR2 ANQGSEA. CDR3 DNA sequence: TGCAGCGTTGAAGATCCCAAGGCTATCTCCGTGTTGTATTTT. As protein: CSVEDPKAISVLYF.

This clonotype was detected only a few times. The chain has TRBV2 and TRBJ2-1; TRBD1 matches 7 bases. The V gene's germline CDR1 is SNHLY and CDR2 FYNNEI. This CDR3 has 15 amino acids. With V trimmed by 0 bases and J by 6 bases, 5 bases remained unmatched. As DNA, the CDR3 is TGTGCCAGCAGTGAAGCGGCGGCAGGGGGCAATGAGCAGTTCTTC. This gives the protein CASSEAAAGGNEQFF.

This clonotype has at least ten counts. The V gene is TRBV11-2, the J gene TRBJ2-1, with TRBD2 matching over 10 bases. V trimming: 5 bases; J trimming: 0 bases; junction bases outside the gene matches: 10. Germline V gene lookup returns CDR1 SGHAT and CDR2 FQNNGV. The CDR3 covers 18 residues. The CDR3 DNA is TGTGCCAGCAGCCCAGGACAGGTAGCGGGGGGCTCCTACAATGAGCAGTTCTTC. The encoded protein is CASSPGQVAGGSYNEQFF. The variable domain in full, with the rest retrieved from reference TRBV11-2 and TRBJ2-1, is EAGVAQSPRYKIIEKRQSVAFWCNPISGHATLYWYQQILGQGPKLLIQFQNNGVVDDSQLPKDRFSAERLKGVDSTLKIQPAKLEDSAVYLCASSPGQVAGGSYNEQFFGPGTRLTVL.

This rearrangement joins TRBV7-2 to TRBJ2-3; 8 bases are shared with TRBD2. This CDR3 contains 16 residues. Germline V gene data show CDR1 as SGHTA and CDR2 as FQGNSA. V lost 2 bases to trimming and J lost 3 bases; unmatched junction nucleotides: 7. The DNA of the CDR3 is TGTGCCAGCAGCTTAAGCGGGAGTATCGGAACAGATACGCAGTATTTT. It specifies CASSLSGSIGTDTQYF.

In this sample, this clonotype turned up many times. The chain recombines TRBV12-3 or TRBV12-4 with TRBJ1-2; D unclear. V dropped 5 bases and J dropped 4 bases, with 11 bases sitting between them. CDR3 length: 13 amino acids. CDR3 region: CASSPAPLYGYTF. As DNA, the CDR3 is TGTGCCAGCAGTCCCGCCCCGCTCTATGGCTACACCTTC.

In this sample, this clonotype turned up many times. The chain employs TRBV3-1 and TRBJ2-7, with D tentatively TRBD2 (6 bases). The CDR3 loop spans 12 amino acids. V was cut by 4 bases and J by 7 bases, with 11 bases left in between. Germline lookup yields CDR1 LGHDT and CDR2 YNNKEL (reference sequence). In DNA, the CDR3 is TGTGCCAGCAGCCCCCCGACTAGGGAGCAGTACTTC. Translating it yields CASSPPTREQYF.

The table lists this clonotype with many counts. This sequence joins TRBV4-2 and TRBJ2-3, with TRBD1 matching 9 bases. The V segment lost 0 bases and the J segment 6 bases; nucleotides outside the gene matches: 7. The germline gives CDR1 LGHNA, CDR2 YNFKEQ. This CDR3 region has 16 residues. The CDR3 here is CASSQEPQGAGDTQYF. CDR3 coding DNA: TGTGCCAGCAGCCAAGAGCCACAGGGGGCGGGGGATACGCAGTATTTT.

This rearrangement joins TRBV6-1 to TRBJ1-4; D possibly corresponds to TRBD1 (5 bases). Trimming stripped 5 bases from V and 8 bases from J, with 18 bases between. The V gene's germline CDR1 is MNHNS and CDR2 SASEGT. The CDR3 spans 15 residues. The CDR3: CASSPQTEPREKLFF. CDR3 in DNA: TGTGCCAGCAGTCCACAGACAGAGCCAAGAGAAAAACTGTTTTTT.

This clonotype showed up many times. This sequence joins TRBV29-1 and TRBJ2-5; 8 nucleotides align to TRBD1. This CDR3 contains 13 residues. Germline CDR1 reads SQVTM; CDR2 reads ANQGSEA. The J segment lost 5 bases and the V segment lost 4 bases, leaving 6 bases of the junction unmatched. Written as DNA, the CDR3 is TGCAGCGTTGGACAGGGGCTGGGGGAGACCCAGTACTTC. It encodes CSVGQGLGETQYF.

The chain employs TRBV5-1 and TRBJ1-6, with TRBD1 as a possible D gene (5 bases). Germline CDR1 is SGHRS and CDR2 is YFSETQ. This CDR3 spans 15 amino acids. V dropped 4 bases and J dropped 7 bases, with 15 bases sitting between them. The CDR3 here is CASSVEWGGNSPLHF. The CDR3 DNA sequence: TGCGCCAGCAGCGTGGAGTGGGGCGGGAATTCACCCCTCCACTTT.

This clonotype was observed at least ten times. J is TRBJ2-3 and V is TRBV20-1, with D maybe TRBD2 (6 bases). The CDR3 has 14 amino acids. The V end was cut by 3 bases, the J end by 0 bases, with 10 bases between. CDR1 and CDR2 from the germline V gene are DFQATT and SNEGSKA (reference sequence). CDR3 sequence: CSASPGVSTDTQYF. The CDR3 DNA follows: TGCAGTGCTAGTCCGGGAGTTAGCACAGATACGCAGTATTTT.

Of note for this clonotype: This may come from a read error, since a much larger clone is one base off. The rearrangement joins TRBV10-3 to TRBJ2-3, with D uncertain. Germline values: CDR1 ENHRY, CDR2 SYGVKD. The V and J ends lost 0 bases and 6 bases respectively, with 4 bases between them. This CDR3 spans 12 amino acids. CDR3 in amino acids: CAISESSDTQYF. The CDR3 DNA sequence: TGTGCCATCAGTGAGTCGTCGGATACGCAGTATTTT.

The table lists this clonotype with a few counts. The gene calls are TRBV12-5 and TRBJ1-2, with D perhaps matching TRBD1 (5 bases). The germline V and J ends were trimmed by 0 bases and 5 bases, with 13 bases remaining between them. The CDR3 extends over 15 amino acids. The V gene's germline CDR1 is LGHNT and CDR2 FRNRAP. CDR3 loop: CASGLVRPGMYGYTF. The CDR3 nucleotides are TGTGCTAGTGGTTTGGTACGTCCAGGGATGTATGGCTACACCTTC.

Note on this clonotype: One base separates it from a far larger clone, so it is likely a read error. Because it lacks the conserved phenylalanine or tryptophan at the end, this CDR3 is likely a read error. CDR3 amino acids: CASSSGSYEQYI. CDR3 coding DNA: TGTGCCAGCAGCTCAGGGAGCTACGAGCAGTACATC. The V call is TRBV6-1, the J call TRBJ2-7; possibly TRBD1 or TRBD2 for D (5 bases each). This CDR3 contains 12 residues. Germline-derived CDR1 and CDR2 are MNHNS and SASEGT. The V gene lost 6 bases and the J gene lost 3 bases, with 9 bases spanning the gap.

This clonotype was counted many times. CDR3 sequence: CASSLLAGMGDTQYF. Here the CDR3 DNA reads TGTGCCAGCAGCCTACTAGCGGGAATGGGAGATACGCAGTATTTT. This sequence joins TRBV28 and TRBJ2-3, with 10 bases aligning to TRBD2. Per germline, CDR1 MDHEN and CDR2 SYDVKM. The CDR3 consists of 15 residues. The V gene end was trimmed by 6 bases and the J gene end by 5 bases; junction bases not matched to a gene: 8.

This clonotype was picked up many times. The genes are TRBV5-6 and TRBJ1-2; weak D call: TRBD1 (6 bases). Germline V gives CDR1 SGHDT, CDR2 YYEEEE. Deletions cut 5 bases from V and 5 bases from J, with 19 bases between. The CDR3 is 15 amino acids. The CDR3 protein is CASSFRAGVGYGYTF. In DNA, the CDR3 is TGTGCCAGCAGTTTTCGAGCAGGGGTTGGTTATGGCTACACCTTC.

The chain uses TRBV12-3 or TRBV12-4 and TRBJ2-2, with D unresolved. V was trimmed by 6 bases and J by 4 bases, leaving 12 bases between them. The CDR3 contains 14 residues. As DNA, the CDR3 is TGTGCCAGCAGCCCCGGACGGTCCACCGGGGAGCTGTTTTTT. The encoded protein is CASSPGRSTGELFF.